The 18 T cell receptor beta chains in this list originate from one sample, sequenced in a study of Ad26.COV2.S vaccination and SARS-CoV-2 variants. Treatment noted: some 20 received Ad26.COV2.S at low or high dose, single or two shots; about 5 received placebo; per-sample allocation not given. The investigators took samples on day 63 after the first vaccine or placebo injection. Profiling relied on immunoSEQ multiplex PCR, and the TCRdb table lists in-frame clones only, not all of them. The sample has 440,000 or so clones; 92% are singletons. The sequencing here drew on peripheral blood, taken in a trial of Ad26.COV2.S vaccine versus placebo. These receptors came from a person aged 18 to 65 who received the Ad26.COV2.S COVID-19 vaccine or a placebo.

This clone was observed once. The chain combines TRBV9 with TRBJ1-2, with 10 bases matching TRBD1. Germline-derived CDR1 and CDR2 are SGDLS and YYNGEE. The junction had 9 bases not matched to a gene; V was cut back by 2 bases and J by 8 bases. This CDR3 comprises 15 residues. CDR3 region: CASSVLSGTGDGYTF. DNA for the CDR3: TGTGCCAGCAGCGTCCTTTCCGGGACAGGGGACGGCTACACCTTC.

The V and J genes are TRBV27 and TRBJ2-7; 11 nucleotides align to TRBD2. V lost 6 bases and J lost 3; bases outside the gene matches: 4. The CDR3 contains 14 residues. Germline V gene lookup returns CDR1 MNHEY and CDR2 SMNVEV (reference sequence). As DNA, the CDR3 is TGTGCCAGCAGCCGACTAGCGGGGAGCTACGAGCAGTACTTC. Amino acids: CASSRLAGSYEQYF.

This clone showed up just once. The rearrangement uses TRBV5-1 and TRBJ1-1, with D perhaps TRBD1 (6 bases). The CDR3 length is 15 residues. With 1 base removed from V and 3 bases from J, the gap between germline ends came to 13 bases. Germline assignment: CDR1 SGHRS and CDR2 YFSETQ. As DNA, the CDR3 is TGCGCCAGCAGCTTGCTAGGGGGTGGTGACACTGAAGCTTTCTTT. Encoded protein: CASSLLGGGDTEAFF. The full variable domain, in which reference TRBV5-1 and TRBJ1-1 provide the parts outside the CDR3, is KAGVTQTPRYLIKTRGQQVTLSCSPISGHRSVSWYQQTPGQGLQFLFEYFSETQRNKGNFPGRFSGRQFSNSRSEMNVSTLELGDSALYLCASSLLGGGDTEAFFGQGTRLTVV.

CDR3 region: CASTLIPGSGVWGYTF. The CDR3 DNA is TGTGCCAGCACCCTAATTCCGGGCAGTGGGGTATGGGGCTACACCTTC. The chain recombines TRBV6-8 with TRBJ1-2; D gene ambiguous. Germline CDR1 and CDR2: MNHGY and SAAAGT. The CDR3 has 16 amino acids. With 7 bases removed from V and 8 bases from J, the gap between germline ends came to 26 bases.

The chain has TRBV9 and TRBJ1-3; a weak D match, TRBD1 (5 bases). Germline V gene lookup returns CDR1 SGDLS and CDR2 YYNGEE. This CDR3 is built from 14 residues. V lost 5 bases, J lost 4 bases, and 13 bases lay in between. The DNA of the CDR3 is TGTGCCAGCAGTTTAGGAGGGACCGGAAACACCATATATTTT. It specifies CASSLGGTGNTIYF.

V is TRBV6-5 and J is TRBJ1-5, with 9 bases matching TRBD1. V lost 7 bases to trimming and J lost 8 bases; unmatched junction nucleotides: 9. This CDR3 has 14 residues. Germline V gene lookup returns CDR1 MNHEY and CDR2 SVGAGI. For the CDR3, the DNA is TGTGCCAGCACCATAACAGGGGGCGGTGAGCCCCAGCATTTT. It specifies CASTITGGGEPQHF.

The chain employs TRBV7-6 and TRBJ1-1; TRBD1 agrees at 9 bases. The CDR3 spans 15 residues. Germline V gene sequence: CDR1 SGHVS, CDR2 FNYEAQ. Unmatched junction bases numbered 6, after V lost 1 base and J lost 6 bases. This chain's CDR3 is CASSLVLGQGPEAFF. In nucleotides, the CDR3 is TGTGCCAGCAGCTTAGTCTTAGGACAGGGGCCTGAAGCTTTCTTT.

This chain links TRBV7-9 with TRBJ2-1; D gene ambiguous. CDR1 and CDR2 (germline): SEHNR, FQNEAQ (reference sequence). This CDR3 spans 11 amino acids. Here the CDR3 reads CASQDHNEQFF. CDR3 DNA sequence: TGTGCTTCTCAGGACCACAATGAGCAGTTCTTC.

The chain employs TRBV11-2 and TRBJ2-3; 7 nucleotides agree with TRBD1. Germline CDR1 SGHAT, CDR2 FQNNGV. Trimming at V came to 5 bases and at J to 2 bases, leaving 13 bases not matched to a gene. This CDR3 spans 17 amino acids. As DNA, the CDR3 is TGTGCCAGCAGCACTGGACAGGCCTCAATTCTCACAGATACGCAGTATTTT. Translation: CASSTGQASILTDTQYF. The complete variable domain, with remaining parts taken from reference TRBV11-2 and TRBJ2-3, reads EAGVAQSPRYKIIEKRQSVAFWCNPISGHATLYWYQQILGQGPKLLIQFQNNGVVDDSQLPKDRFSAERLKGVDSTLKIQPAKLEDSAVYLCASSTGQASILTDTQYFGPGTRLTVL.

The chain carries TRBV5-1 and TRBJ1-1, with 10 bases fitting TRBD1. Germline CDR1 and CDR2: SGHRS and YFSETQ. The CDR3 totals 15 residues. With V trimmed by 3 bases and J by 5 bases, 7 bases remained unmatched. CDR3 in DNA: TGCGCCAGCAGCTGGCCGGGACAGGGGAGGACTGAAGCTTTCTTT. It yields the protein CASSWPGQGRTEAFF.

The chain recombines TRBV19 with TRBJ2-7, with 8 bases matching TRBD1. The CDR3 covers 14 residues. Germline loops: CDR1 LNHDA, CDR2 SQIVND (reference sequence). The ends lost 4 bases at V and 0 bases at J; junction bases unmatched: 2. Here the CDR3 DNA reads TGTGCCAGTAGTACCAGGGGGCCCTCCTACGAGCAGTACTTC. Protein product: CASSTRGPSYEQYF.

This rearrangement joins TRBV11-3 to TRBJ2-1; 10 nucleotides line up with TRBD1. The CDR3 covers 16 residues. Unmatched junction bases numbered 7, after V lost 1 base and J lost 7 bases. CDR1 is SGHNT and CDR2 is YENEEA in the germline V gene. The CDR3 here is CASSLAKGQGSNEQFF. In nucleotides, the CDR3 is TGTGCCAGCAGCTTAGCCAAGGGACAGGGGAGTAATGAGCAGTTCTTC.

The chain is built from TRBV27 and TRBJ2-3; D ambiguous. CDR1 MNHEY and CDR2 SMNVEV come from the germline V gene (reference sequence). Trimming removed 4 bases from V and 9 bases from J, with 11 bases in between. This CDR3 has 12 residues. The CDR3: CASSSTPTTQYF. The CDR3 DNA sequence: TGTGCCAGCAGTTCGACTCCCACGACGCAGTATTTT.

This clone appeared once. The chain has TRBV7-9 and TRBJ1-3; D is unresolved. CDR1 and CDR2 from the germline V gene are SEHNR and FQNEAQ (reference sequence). V was cut by 5 bases and J by 4 bases, with 12 bases left in between. The CDR3 length is 14 residues. The CDR3 region is CASSTSLGGNTIYF. The CDR3 bases are TGTGCCAGCAGCACATCCCTGGGGGGAAACACCATATATTTT.

This chain links TRBV9 with TRBJ2-6; no clear D. In germline, CDR1 is SGDLS, CDR2 YYNGEE. V lost 3 bases and J 3 bases, leaving 13 bases between the germline ends. CDR3 length equals 16 residues. The CDR3 is CASSAALGRGANVLTF. In nucleotides, the CDR3 is TGTGCCAGCAGCGCAGCCCTTGGTCGTGGGGCCAACGTCCTGACTTTC.

In its sample, this clone was seen once. The chain is built from TRBV27 and TRBJ1-1; D remains unclear. Germline V gene sequence: CDR1 MNHEY, CDR2 SMNVEV (reference sequence). V lost 3 bases to trimming and J lost 2 bases, with 7 bases between them. The CDR3 runs to 13 residues. In DNA, the CDR3 is TGTGCCAGCAGTTTGGGGTACAACACTGAAGCTTTCTTT. The encoded protein is CASSLGYNTEAFF.

The chain couples TRBV30 to TRBJ2-7; unclear D gene. There are 12 residues in the CDR3. Germline V gene sequence: CDR1 GTSNPN, CDR2 SVGIG (reference sequence). With 2 bases removed from V and 3 bases from J, the gap between germline ends came to 8 bases. The CDR3 here is CAWSSGHYEQYF. In DNA form, the CDR3 reads TGTGCCTGGAGTTCCGGGCACTACGAGCAGTACTTC. Full variable domain (rest looked up from reference TRBV30 and TRBJ2-7): SQTIHQWPATLVQPVGSPLSLECTVEGTSNPNLYWYRQAAGRGLQLLFYSVGIGQISSEVPQNLSASRPQDRQFILSSKKLLLSDSGFYLCAWSSGHYEQYFGPGTRLTVT.

This chain links TRBV2 with TRBJ2-6; no reliable D call. The CDR3 covers 18 residues. Germline V gives CDR1 SNHLY, CDR2 FYNNEI. V was cut by 4 bases and J by 0 bases, with 16 bases left in between. CDR3 loop: CASSVSGRLFSGANVLTF. The CDR3 nucleotides read TGTGCCAGCAGTGTATCGGGCAGACTCTTCTCTGGGGCCAACGTCCTGACTTTC.